One sample yielded the 28 T cell receptor beta chains listed below, sequenced in a study of blood T cell repertoires in COVID-19. The table came from immunoSEQ multiplex PCR; TCRdb's copy has only in-frame clones and leaves some out. The sample yields fewer than 140,000 clones, about three quarters seen once. Material: peripheral blood. The receptor set was obtained from an elderly man with COVID-19, enrolled during active disease.

This rearrangement joins TRBV18 to TRBJ2-7; TRBD2 agrees at 10 bases. Germline-derived CDR1 and CDR2 are KGHSH and LQKENI. The CDR3 has 15 amino acids. The V and J ends lost 3 bases and 6 bases, in that order; junction bases with no gene match: 8. The CDR3 DNA reads as TGTGCCAGCTCACCCGCTAGCGGGGGCTTTGGCGAGCAGTACTTC. Amino acids: CASSPASGGFGEQYF.

The genes are TRBV25-1 and TRBJ2-4, with 10 bases that match TRBD2. The CDR3 contains 14 residues. From germline, CDR1 is MGHDK and CDR2 SYGVNS. With 3 bases clipped from V and 7 bases from J, the junction kept 3 bases outside the gene matches. CDR3 nucleotide sequence: TGTGCCAGCAGTGATCCTAGCGGGAGTAACATTCAGTACTTC. Amino acids: CASSDPSGSNIQYF.

This CDR3 reads CASRQGFTEAFF. DNA of the CDR3: TGTGCCAGCAGGCAGGGTTTCACTGAAGCTTTCTTT. The chain combines TRBV25-1 with TRBJ1-1; TRBD1 might be the D (5 bases). The CDR3 runs to 12 residues. Germline CDR1 reads MGHDK; CDR2 reads SYGVNS. Trimming took off 6 bases at V and 4 bases at J, with 9 bases between the two ends.

CDR3 sequence (DNA): TGTGCCAGCATCTTACAGGGAAACTATGGCTACACCTTC. It encodes CASILQGNYGYTF. The V and J genes are TRBV6-6 and TRBJ1-2, with a weak D call TRBD1 (6 bases). The CDR3 totals 13 residues. Germline V gene lookup returns CDR1 MNHNY and CDR2 SVGAGI (reference sequence). The germline V and J ends were trimmed by 7 bases and 2 bases, with 11 bases remaining between them.

The chain links TRBV5-1 to TRBJ2-2; 8 positions match TRBD2. Germline V CDR1 and CDR2: SGHRS, YFSETQ. Germline trimming cut 4 bases from V and 6 bases from J; bases unmatched to any gene: 5. The CDR3 length is 14 residues. The CDR3 nucleotides read TGCGCCAGCAGCCCGGGAGGGCCCCCCGGGGAGCTGTTTTTT. Translation gives CASSPGGPPGELFF.

This clone occurred once. V gene TRBV7-9 combines with J gene TRBJ2-2, with TRBD2 matching over 15 bases. This CDR3 has 17 amino acids. The J segment lost 4 bases and the V segment lost 10 bases, leaving 10 bases of the junction unmatched. Germline V gene sequence: CDR1 SEHNR, CDR2 FQNEAQ (reference sequence). DNA for the CDR3: TGTGCCACTCGGACTAGCGGGAGGGCCGCGACCACCGGGGAGCTGTTTTTT. Translated: CATRTSGRAATTGELFF. Filled out from reference TRBV7-9 and TRBJ2-2, the complete variable domain reads DTGVSQNPRHKITKRGQNVTFRCDPISEHNRLYWYRQTLGQGPEFLTYFQNEAQLEKSRLLSDRFSAERPKGSFSTLEIQRTEQGDSAMYLCATRTSGRAATTGELFFGEGSRLTVL.

This chain joins TRBV6-5 and TRBJ1-1; D is unclear. The CDR3 sequence is 14 residues long. The V end lost 2 bases, the J end lost 1 base, and 8 bases lay between the germline ends. Germline CDR1 is MNHEY and CDR2 is SVGAGI. CDR3 sequence reads: CASSYNRGNTEAFF. For the CDR3, the DNA is TGTGCCAGCAGTTACAACCGGGGGAACACTGAAGCTTTCTTT.

This clone appeared once. This sequence joins TRBV27 and TRBJ2-1; perhaps TRBD1 as D (8 bases). The CDR3 spans 16 residues. Germline V gene data show CDR1 as MNHEY and CDR2 as SMNVEV (reference sequence). V lost 7 bases and J 0 bases, leaving 16 bases between the germline ends. The CDR3 region has the DNA TGTGCCAGCACTAAAACAGGGGGGGCCTCCTACAATGAGCAGTTCTTC. Encoded protein: CASTKTGGASYNEQFF.

The chain recombines TRBV6-1 with TRBJ1-2; D is possibly TRBD1 (6 bases). This CDR3 comprises 14 residues. The germline V gene encodes CDR1 MNHNS and CDR2 SASEGT. With 2 bases removed from V and 7 bases from J, the gap between germline ends came to 14 bases. CDR3 sequence: CASSESGGLTGYTF. CDR3 in DNA: TGTGCCAGCAGTGAATCTGGGGGCTTGACTGGCTACACCTTC.

The chain employs TRBV12-3 or TRBV12-4 and TRBJ1-4; D gene uncertain. The CDR3 is 13 residues long. The V end was cut by 3 bases, the J end by 4 bases, with 6 bases between. CDR3 DNA: TGTGCCAGCAGTTTCGGGATTAATGAAAAACTGTTTTTT. It is translated as CASSFGINEKLFF.

The chain uses TRBV5-1 and TRBJ2-2; a possible D gene is TRBD1 (6 bases). Per germline, CDR1 SGHRS and CDR2 YFSETQ. The length of the CDR3 is 16 residues. V dropped 4 bases and J dropped 0 bases, with 13 bases sitting between them. The CDR3 loop is CASSDRGGSNTGELFF. In nucleotides, the CDR3 is TGCGCCAGCAGCGATCGAGGGGGTTCGAACACCGGGGAGCTGTTTTTT.

V usage is TRBV23-1 and J usage is TRBJ1-1, with D possibly matching TRBD1 (6 bases). TRBV23-1 is an ORF, with its function uncertain. The CDR3 is 13 residues long. V lost 8 bases to trimming and J lost 1 base, with 11 bases between them. CDR3 amino acids: CASVEGGNTEAFF. CDR3 nucleotides: TGCGCCAGCGTCGAAGGGGGGAACACTGAAGCTTTCTTT.

This chain connects TRBV7-2 to TRBJ2-3, with D possibly matching TRBD2 (7 bases). The V and J ends lost 2 bases and 2 bases respectively, with 11 bases between them. The germline V gene has CDR1 SGHTA and CDR2 FQGNSA. The CDR3 runs 15 residues. CDR3 residues: CASSLTGRVTDTQYF. Written as DNA, the CDR3 is TGTGCCAGCAGCTTAACAGGGAGGGTCACAGATACGCAGTATTTT.

The gene calls are TRBV7-9 and TRBJ2-5, with a weak D call TRBD1 (6 bases). The V and J ends lost 4 bases and 2 bases respectively, with 20 bases between them. Germline assignment: CDR1 SEHNR and CDR2 FQNEAQ (reference sequence). This CDR3 region has 17 residues. The CDR3: CASSYGQNPEFQETQYF. For the CDR3, the DNA is TGTGCCAGCAGCTACGGACAGAACCCTGAGTTTCAAGAGACCCAGTACTTC.

The J gene is TRBJ1-1, the V gene TRBV5-8; the D is unclear. Germline lookup yields CDR1 SGHTS and CDR2 YDEGEE. V lost 4 bases to trimming and J lost 4 bases, with 17 bases between them. This CDR3 comprises 15 residues. The CDR3 DNA reads as TGTGCCAGCAGCACTTGGGAGGAACGACTCACTGAAGCTTTCTTT. Protein product: CASSTWEERLTEAFF. The whole variable domain, remainder taken from reference TRBV5-8 and TRBJ1-1, is EAGVTQSPTHLIKTRGQQATLRCSPISGHTSVYWYQQALGLGLQFLLWYDEGEERNRGNFPPRFSGRQFPNYSSELNVNALELEDSALYLCASSTWEERLTEAFFGQGTRLTVV.

This clone was seen once. The chain links TRBV3-1 (or the pseudogene TRBV3-2) to TRBJ2-1; D is uncertain. The CDR3 has 11 residues. Germline V gene data show CDR1 as LGHDT and CDR2 as YNNKEL (reference sequence). V lost 1 base to trimming and J lost 8 bases, with 3 bases between them. The CDR3 region is CASSQADEQFF. The CDR3 bases are TGTGCCAGCAGCCAAGCGGATGAGCAGTTCTTC.

The CDR3 DNA is TGTGCCAGCAGTGAAATCGGGACAGGGGTGTCACCCCTCCACTTT. Protein: CASSEIGTGVSPLHF. The chain employs TRBV2 and TRBJ1-6; 10 positions match TRBD1. There are 15 residues in the CDR3. J gave up 10 bases and V 2 bases, and 5 bases lay outside the gene matches. CDR1 and CDR2 (germline): SNHLY, FYNNEI.

This chain joins TRBV7-3 and TRBJ2-5; D is unresolved. With 2 bases removed from V and 7 bases from J, the gap between germline ends came to 11 bases. This CDR3 region has 13 residues. Germline values: CDR1 SGHTA, CDR2 FQGTGA. DNA for the CDR3: TGTGCCAGCAGCTTAGACGGATCGGGGACCCAGTACTTC. Its protein product is CASSLDGSGTQYF. Supplemented by reference TRBV7-3 and TRBJ2-5, the full variable domain reads GAGVSQTPSNKVTEKGKYVELRCDPISGHTALYWYRQSLGQGPEFLIYFQGTGAADDSGLPNDRFFAVRPEGSVSTLKIQRTERGDSAVYLCASSLDGSGTQYFGPGTRLLVL.

The rearrangement uses TRBV28 and TRBJ2-3; D is perhaps TRBD1 (6 bases). CDR3 length: 12 residues. Trimming removed 6 bases at V and 5 bases at J, with 9 bases between. Germline CDR1 is MDHEN and CDR2 is SYDVKM. The CDR3 DNA sequence: TGTGCCAGCAGCAAGGACAGAGATACGCAGTATTTT. It translates to CASSKDRDTQYF.

This chain uses TRBV6-2 or TRBV6-3 with TRBJ2-7; TRBD2 might be the D (5 bases). CDR1 and CDR2 from the germline V gene are MNHEY and SVGEGT. The CDR3 sequence is 13 residues long. Trimming took 0 bases from V and 9 from J, leaving 12 bases between them. The CDR3 protein is CASSYSPGLAQYF. The DNA for the CDR3 is TGTGCCAGCAGTTACTCGCCGGGGTTGGCGCAGTACTTC.

V and J are TRBV18 and TRBJ2-2, with TRBD1 as a possible D gene (5 bases). The germline CDR1 and CDR2 sequences are KGHSH and LQKENI. The V end lost 0 bases, the J end lost 5 bases, and 13 bases lay between the germline ends. There are 16 residues in the CDR3. The DNA for the CDR3 is TGTGCCAGCTCACCACCGTCCCAGGGTGAGACCGGGGAGCTGTTTTTT. Protein product: CASSPPSQGETGELFF.

The chain is built from TRBV19 and TRBJ2-2; 8 nucleotides agree with TRBD2. The CDR3 runs 16 residues. V shed 9 bases and J 5 bases; nucleotides not matched to a gene: 14. CDR1 LNHDA and CDR2 SQIVND come from the germline V gene (reference sequence). The CDR3 spells CASQHGRGWETGELFF. The CDR3 nucleotides read TGTGCCAGCCAACACGGGAGGGGCTGGGAAACCGGGGAGCTGTTTTTT.

The chain carries TRBV28 and TRBJ2-5; weak D call: TRBD1 (6 bases). Per germline, CDR1 MDHEN and CDR2 SYDVKM. This CDR3 is 13 amino acids long. V was cut by 2 bases and J by 5 bases, with 9 bases left in between. This CDR3 reads CASSLVGGETQYF. DNA for the CDR3: TGTGCCAGCAGTTTAGTAGGGGGTGAGACCCAGTACTTC.

V gene TRBV5-6 combines with J gene TRBJ1-4; the D gene is possibly TRBD1 (6 bases). This CDR3 contains 14 residues. The V end lost 0 bases, the J end lost 8 bases, and 11 bases lay between the germline ends. Germline CDR1 and CDR2: SGHDT and YYEEEE. The CDR3 spells CASSLAGGGEKLFF. CDR3 bases: TGTGCCAGCAGCTTGGCGGGGGGCGGGGAAAAACTGTTTTTT.

This clone was seen only once. The chain links TRBV29-1 to TRBJ1-1; a weak D match, TRBD1 (5 bases). CDR3 length: 16 residues. V was pared by 0 bases and J by 0 bases, with 14 bases between. Germline CDR1 and CDR2: SQVTM and ANQGSEA. Here the CDR3 reads CSVEDIGAGMNTEAFF. Written as DNA, the CDR3 is TGCAGCGTTGAAGATATTGGGGCGGGGATGAACACTGAAGCTTTCTTT.

V and J are TRBV24-1 and TRBJ1-5; no definite D call. V was clipped by 8 bases and J by 2 bases, with 6 bases between them. The CDR3 has 12 amino acids. The germline V gene encodes CDR1 KGHDR and CDR2 SFDVKD. CDR3 nucleotide sequence: TGTGCCACCAATGTCGGCAATCAGCCCCAGCATTTT. Translated, it gives CATNVGNQPQHF.

This clone was detected ten times or more. The V gene is TRBV27, the J gene TRBJ2-7; a weak D match, TRBD1 (6 bases). The CDR3 sequence is 14 residues long. V was clipped by 2 bases and J by 5 bases, with 13 bases between them. CDR1 is MNHEY, CDR2 SMNVEV, per germline (reference sequence). As DNA, the CDR3 is TGTGCCAGCAGTTTAATCCCAGGGGCCGACGAGCAGTACTTC. This sequence encodes CASSLIPGADEQYF.

The chain employs TRBV19 and TRBJ2-3; weak D call: TRBD1 (6 bases). This CDR3 region has 13 residues. Germline V gene data show CDR1 as LNHDA and CDR2 as SQIVND (reference sequence). Trimming removed 6 bases at V and 2 bases at J, with 9 bases between. The CDR3 DNA reads TGTGCCAGTAGCCAGGGGCACACAGATACGCAGTATTTT. Encoded protein: CASSQGHTDTQYF.